This TCR beta chain was profiled in a study of human T cells and chemical hapten exposure. From the RACE reads, TCRdb called clonotypes with MiXCR, one entry per CDR3 protein. The data contain tens of thousands of distinct CDR3 sequences, approximately 10% of them singletons. The CDR3 contains 15 residues. CDR1 and CDR2 (germline): MNHNY, SVGAGI (reference sequence). The germline V and J ends were trimmed by 4 bases and 0 bases, with 12 bases remaining between them. Time point given: patch test 2, 6 weeks after DPC sensitization. Stated treatment: therapeutic diphenylcyclopropenone sensitization with weekly scalp DPC. The table lists this clonotype with many counts.

Sequenced here: whole blood, sampled in connection with sensitization to the hapten diphenylcyclopropenone (DPC). The chain recombines TRBV6-6 with TRBJ1-2, with D uncertain. The clonotype originates from a woman in her forties or fifties with alopecia areata. Some clones in this sample may be carry-over from other donors' samples. CDR3 sequence: CASSSPGTTNYGYTF. The CDR3 DNA follows: TGTGCCAGCAGTTCCCCGGGAACTACTAACTATGGCTACACCTTC.